Here is one T cell receptor (beta chain) with its context. Participants were aged about 18 to 90 years, lived in about 26 US areas, and enrolled virtually. As handled by the study authors: By means of reference gene primer amplification, nucleated cell counts were estimated. Produced via immunoSEQ multiplex PCR; TCRdb's table is partial and in-frame only. The V and J calls and clone size come from that table; D and trimming were worked out from the DNA. The data show under 300,000 clones, 88% seen once. Germline CDR1 reads SGHTA; CDR2 reads FQGNSA. Trimming shortened V by 2 bases and J by 3 bases, and 14 bases separated the two germline ends. CDR3 size: 17 residues. This sample stems from a study of blood T cell repertoires in COVID-19. Study details: T cells, B-cell-depleted T cells, or PBMCs supplied cDNA or gDNA.

The TCR was taken from a woman between 50 and 59 years old who had recovered from COVID-19. Sequencing was carried out using PBMCs or T cells enriched from blood (not recorded which). V and J are TRBV7-2 and TRBJ1-6; D is unclear. The CDR3 loop reads CASSLIPLTVYNSPLHF. The CDR3 DNA reads as TGTGCCAGCAGCTTAATTCCTCTAACTGTCTATAATTCACCCCTCCACTTT.